The next 13 T cell receptor beta chains were all read from a single sample in a study of T cell responses to AZD1222 COVID-19 vaccine. This table comes from immunoSEQ multiplex PCR, and its TCRdb copy is limited to in-frame clones, with some not included. The sample consists of tens of thousands of clones, 75% to 90% of them appearing once. This specimen was peripheral blood, taken 28 days after the second AZD1222 dose. The receptors were gathered from an adult who received the AZD1222 COVID-19 vaccine.

This chain joins TRBV11-1 and TRBJ1-1; 8 bases agree with TRBD1. There are 14 residues in the CDR3. Looked up from germline, CDR1 is SGHAT and CDR2 is FQDESV (reference sequence). J lost 4 bases, V lost 5 bases, and 6 bases had no gene match. CDR3 residues: CASSKQGASTEAFF. In DNA, the CDR3 is TGTGCCAGCAGCAAGCAGGGGGCGAGCACTGAAGCTTTCTTT.

The chain joins TRBV6-2 or TRBV6-3 to TRBJ1-1; 9 positions match TRBD1. Trimming took 5 bases from V and 6 from J; bases not matched to a gene: 1. CDR1 and CDR2 from the germline V gene are MNHEY and SVGEGT. The CDR3 contains 12 residues. CDR3 in DNA: TGTGCCAGCAGTGGACAGGGGTCTGAAGCTTTCTTT. Translating gives CASSGQGSEAFF.

The chain carries TRBV6-2 or TRBV6-3 and TRBJ2-3; possibly TRBD1 or TRBD2 for D (6 bases each). The CDR3 consists of 15 residues. Looked up from germline, CDR1 is MNHEY and CDR2 is SVGEGT. V was cut by 5 bases and J by 2 bases, with 14 bases left in between. The CDR3, as DNA: TGTGCCAGCAGTAACCCTGGGGGGCCCACAGATACGCAGTATTTT. Residues: CASSNPGGPTDTQYF.

This rearrangement joins TRBV5-1 to TRBJ2-1, with 7 bases identical to TRBD2. Germline CDR1 and CDR2: SGHRS and YFSETQ. The V segment lost 1 base and the J segment 9 bases; nucleotides outside the gene matches: 7. CDR3 length: 14 amino acids. The DNA of the CDR3 is TGCGCCAGCAGCTTGCTAACTAGGGAGGGTGAGCAGTTCTTC. Translated: CASSLLTREGEQFF.

The CDR3 loop is CASSESPATSGEKLFF. The CDR3 nucleotides read TGCGCCAGCAGTGAGTCGCCGGCTACCTCAGGGGAAAAACTGTTTTTT. The chain recombines TRBV10-1 with TRBJ1-4; tentative D call: TRBD1 (5 bases). This CDR3 spans 16 amino acids. CDR1 is WNHNN, CDR2 SYGVQD, per germline (reference sequence). Deletions cut 0 bases from V and 8 bases from J, with 16 bases between.

The rearrangement links TRBV6-4 to TRBJ1-4; tentative D call: TRBD1 (5 bases). The CDR3 is made up of 14 amino acids. Germline CDR1 MRHNA, CDR2 SNTAGT. The V end was cut by 5 bases, the J end by 6 bases, with 13 bases between. CDR3 sequence: CASSPTGDYEKLFF. The CDR3 DNA reads as TGTGCCAGCAGTCCGACGGGGGATTATGAAAAACTGTTTTTT.

The gene calls are TRBV9 and TRBJ1-3, with unresolved D. V lost 0 bases and J 0 bases, leaving 10 bases between the germline ends. The CDR3 consists of 16 residues. Germline V gene lookup returns CDR1 SGDLS and CDR2 YYNGEE. The CDR3 sequence is CASSVAADRSGNTIYF. The CDR3 DNA is TGTGCCAGCAGCGTAGCGGCGGATCGCTCTGGAAACACCATATATTTT.

The genes are TRBV5-1 and TRBJ2-3; 7 positions agree with TRBD2. With 6 bases clipped from V and 5 bases from J, the junction kept 12 bases outside the gene matches. The length of the CDR3 is 15 residues. Looked up from germline, CDR1 is SGHRS and CDR2 is YFSETQ. The CDR3, as DNA: TGCGCCAGCACCCCTCTGGGGGGGGGAGGAGATACGCAGTATTTT. It codes for CASTPLGGGGDTQYF.

J is TRBJ2-3 and V is TRBV14; tentatively, D is TRBD1 or TRBD2 (5 bases each). Germline V gene lookup returns CDR1 SGHDN and CDR2 FVKESK. The CDR3 extends over 15 amino acids. The V end was cut by 2 bases, the J end by 6 bases, with 15 bases between. The CDR3 bases are TGTGCCAGCAGCCAACGGGACGGGTCAGGGGATACGCAGTATTTT. This translates into CASSQRDGSGDTQYF.

The chain is built from TRBV19 and TRBJ1-2; 11 nucleotides agree with TRBD1. There are 14 residues in the CDR3. Germline trimming cut 1 base from V and 9 bases from J; bases unmatched to any gene: 4. In germline, CDR1 is LNHDA, CDR2 SQIVND (reference sequence). The CDR3 region is CASSIGTGGQSYTF. DNA of the CDR3: TGTGCCAGTAGTATAGGGACAGGGGGCCAAAGCTACACCTTC.

The chain is built from TRBV19 and TRBJ1-5, with D tentatively TRBD1 (6 bases). This CDR3 is built from 16 residues. Germline lookup yields CDR1 LNHDA and CDR2 SQIVND (reference sequence). The ends were cut back, 6 bases at V and 0 bases at J, with 15 bases in the middle. This chain's CDR3 is CASRDQRTASNQPQHF. CDR3 in DNA: TGTGCCAGTAGAGATCAAAGGACAGCTAGCAATCAGCCCCAGCATTTT. Combining the CDR3 with reference TRBV19 and TRBJ1-5 gives the whole variable domain DGGITQSPKYLFRKEGQNVTLSCEQNLNHDAMYWYRQDPGQGLRLIYYSQIVNDFQKGDIAEGYSVSREKKESFPLTVTSAQKNPTAFYLCASRDQRTASNQPQHFGDGTRLSIL.

The chain recombines TRBV7-2 with TRBJ2-3; the D is unclear. The CDR3 extends over 13 amino acids. Germline CDR1 and CDR2: SGHTA and FQGNSA. With 0 bases removed from V and 5 bases from J, the gap between germline ends came to 6 bases. Here the CDR3 reads CASSLAPRDTQYF. CDR3 DNA: TGTGCCAGCAGCTTAGCGCCCCGAGATACGCAGTATTTT. The variable domain in full, with the rest retrieved from reference TRBV7-2 and TRBJ2-3, is GAGVSQSPSNKVTEKGKDVELRCDPISGHTALYWYRQSLGQGLEFLIYFQGNSAPDKSGLPSDRFSAERTGGSVSTLTIQRTQQEDSAVYLCASSLAPRDTQYFGPGTRLTVL.

V and J are TRBV4-3 and TRBJ1-2, with a tentative D call TRBD1 (6 bases). The CDR3 spans 19 residues. The germline V gene has CDR1 LGHNA and CDR2 YSLEER. V lost 0 bases to trimming and J lost 1 base, with 21 bases between them. The CDR3, as DNA: TGCGCCAGCAGCCAAGAATATAGAGGCAGGGGATTTCTTAACTATGGCTACACCTTC. This codes for CASSQEYRGRGFLNYGYTF.